One sample yielded the 23 T cell receptor beta chains listed below, sequenced in a study of cytomegalovirus exposure and HLA in healthy donors. This PCR relied on a set of 60 Vbeta primers and 13 Jbeta primers. Using immunoSEQ multiplex PCR, the repertoire was profiled, and TCRdb retains in-frame clones only, with some absent. The sample comprises roughly 100,000 clones, roughly 70% of which are singletons, and roughly a tenth rests with the top ten. Sequenced material: PBMCs. The origin of the receptors is a middle-aged man in good health and CMV-seropositive.

V is TRBV4-1 and J is TRBJ2-7; 8 bases fit TRBD2. Germline V gene lookup returns CDR1 MGHRA and CDR2 YSYEKL. The CDR3 is 17 residues long. Losses at the gene ends were 0 bases for V and 3 bases for J; bases not matched to a gene: 10. In DNA, the CDR3 is TGCGCCAGCAGCCAAGATTCTGTACTAGCGGCCGACTACGAGCAGTACGTC. Its translation: CASSQDSVLAADYEQYV.

The gene calls are TRBV30 and TRBJ2-1, with 7 bases matching TRBD1. The germline gives CDR1 GTSNPN, CDR2 SVGIG (reference sequence). This CDR3 is built from 15 residues. The ends lost 3 bases at V and 8 bases at J; junction bases unmatched: 13. The CDR3, as DNA: TGTGCCTGGAGCCTCAGGGGGAAGGAATTTGATGAGCAGTTCTTC. It is translated as CAWSLRGKEFDEQFF.

With regard to this clone: The sample has other DNA sequences that encode this CDR3 too. The chain is built from TRBV27 and TRBJ1-2; 9 nucleotides agree with TRBD1. The CDR3 loop spans 14 amino acids. The germline CDR1 and CDR2 sequences are MNHEY and SMNVEV (reference sequence). Losses at the gene ends were 2 bases for V and 6 bases for J; bases not matched to a gene: 4. CDR3 sequence (DNA): TGTGCCAGCAGTTTAACAGGGGGCTTAGATGGCTACACCTTC. Amino acids: CASSLTGGLDGYTF.

This chain uses TRBV9 with TRBJ1-1; D might be TRBD1 (6 bases). Trimming removed 4 bases at V and 5 bases at J, with 12 bases between. CDR1 is SGDLS, CDR2 YYNGEE, per germline. This CDR3 spans 13 amino acids. The chain's CDR3 is CASSTQGYTEAFF. CDR3 nucleotides: TGTGCCAGCAGCACACAGGGTTATACTGAAGCTTTCTTT.

This clone was counted between two and nine times. The rearrangement uses TRBV9 and TRBJ1-1; D might be TRBD1 (5 bases). The CDR3 is 14 residues long. V was clipped by 2 bases and J by 0 bases, with 8 bases between them. Germline V CDR1 and CDR2: SGDLS, YYNGEE. The CDR3 spells CASSVEGLNTEAFF. Written as DNA, the CDR3 is TGTGCCAGCAGCGTGGAGGGGCTGAACACTGAAGCTTTCTTT.

Notes on this clone: One end of the junction does not line up with germline, which may come from a read error. The genes are TRBV9 and TRBJ1-1; D remains unclear. CDR3 size: 14 residues. Germline lookup yields CDR1 SGDLS and CDR2 YYNGEE. CDR3 DNA: TGTGCCAGCGGCGTAGATCAACTAAACACTGAAGCTTTCTTT. Translation: CASGVDQLNTEAFF.

This clone was found a few times. This chain connects TRBV15 to TRBJ2-5; D might be TRBD1 (5 bases). V dropped 3 bases and J dropped 2 bases, with 7 bases sitting between them. The CDR3 consists of 13 residues. Germline CDR1 LNHNV, CDR2 YYDKDF (reference sequence). The CDR3 reads CATSSRVQETQYF. CDR3 DNA: TGTGCCACCAGCAGCAGGGTTCAAGAGACCCAGTACTTC.

This chain connects TRBV5-6 to TRBJ1-1, with a weak D call TRBD1 (5 bases). The V gene lost 4 bases and the J gene lost 4 bases, with 17 bases spanning the gap. The CDR3 runs 15 residues. The germline V gene has CDR1 SGHDT and CDR2 YYEEEE. CDR3 loop: CASSALEGRGTEAFF. CDR3 DNA sequence: TGTGCCAGCAGCGCGCTGGAGGGGCGGGGCACTGAAGCTTTCTTT.

The chain joins TRBV7-3 to TRBJ2-2; perhaps TRBD2 as D (6 bases). Germline V lookup: CDR1 SGHTA, CDR2 FQGTGA. V lost 1 base and J 8 bases, leaving 14 bases between the germline ends. The CDR3 is 15 amino acids. CDR3 sequence reads: CASSLSGVAAGELFF. CDR3 bases: TGTGCCAGCAGCTTAAGCGGGGTTGCGGCAGGGGAGCTGTTTTTT. The whole variable domain, filled in from reference TRBV7-3 and TRBJ2-2, reads GAGVSQTPSNKVTEKGKYVELRCDPISGHTALYWYRQSLGQGPEFLIYFQGTGAADDSGLPNDRFFAVRPEGSVSTLKIQRTERGDSAVYLCASSLSGVAAGELFFGEGSRLTVL.

The chain employs TRBV6-6 and TRBJ1-2; 7 nucleotides match TRBD1. The CDR3 covers 13 residues. Germline CDR1 and CDR2: MNHNY and SVGAGI (reference sequence). Germline trimming cut 6 bases from V and 2 bases from J; bases unmatched to any gene: 3. In DNA, the CDR3 is TGTGCCAGCAGATCGGGACAGAACTATGGCTACACCTTC. Translation: CASRSGQNYGYTF.

V gene TRBV19 combines with J gene TRBJ2-2; 7 bases align to TRBD1. The CDR3 covers 17 residues. Germline CDR1 is LNHDA and CDR2 is SQIVND (reference sequence). The ends lost 3 bases at V and 4 bases at J; junction bases unmatched: 11. The CDR3: CASSINENRGITGELFF. CDR3 sequence (DNA): TGTGCCAGTAGTATTAACGAAAACAGGGGTATCACCGGGGAGCTGTTTTTT.

V is TRBV27 and J is TRBJ2-5, with 7 bases identical to TRBD1. This CDR3 spans 15 amino acids. The V segment lost 7 bases and the J segment 1 base; nucleotides outside the gene matches: 9. Germline CDR1 and CDR2: MNHEY and SMNVEV (reference sequence). CDR3 coding DNA: TGTGCCAGCACAGCAGGGGGAGCGGCCCAAGAGACCCAGTACTTC. Translating gives CASTAGGAAQETQYF.

The genes are TRBV29-1 and TRBJ2-2; D is ambiguous. Trimming pared 4 bases from V and 3 bases from J, leaving 3 bases between. CDR1 is SQVTM and CDR2 is ANQGSEA in the germline V gene. This CDR3 region has 11 residues. The DNA of the CDR3 is TGCAGCGTTGCCGACACCGGGGAGCTGTTTTTT. It yields the protein CSVADTGELFF.

This sequence joins TRBV29-1 and TRBJ2-1; 7 bases map to TRBD2. This CDR3 comprises 16 residues. Germline-derived CDR1 and CDR2 are SQVTM and ANQGSEA. The trim removed 4 bases at V and 5 bases at J, leaving 14 bases unmatched. This CDR3 is CSVVGGSQPLHNEQFF. The CDR3 DNA reads as TGCAGCGTTGTTGGCGGGAGTCAGCCCCTGCACAATGAGCAGTTCTTC.

This rearrangement joins TRBV5-1 to TRBJ2-3; 7 bases fit TRBD2. CDR3 size: 15 residues. Germline V gene data show CDR1 as SGHRS and CDR2 as YFSETQ. With 6 bases clipped from V and 0 bases from J, the junction kept 7 bases outside the gene matches. The CDR3 spells CASNFYSGSTDTQYF. In DNA, the CDR3 is TGCGCCAGCAATTTTTATAGCGGGAGCACAGATACGCAGTATTTT.

The chain recombines TRBV6-5 with TRBJ2-5; 7 bases are shared with TRBD1. CDR1 is MNHEY, CDR2 SVGAGI, per germline. There are 14 residues in the CDR3. Germline trimming cut 4 bases from V and 4 bases from J; bases unmatched to any gene: 6. CDR3 region: CASSWAGGTETQYF. The CDR3, as DNA: TGTGCCAGCAGTTGGGCAGGGGGTACAGAGACCCAGTACTTC.

This chain uses TRBV7-2 with TRBJ2-7; 10 bases line up with TRBD1. The germline V gene encodes CDR1 SGHTA and CDR2 FQGNSA. This CDR3 is built from 12 residues. The V and J ends lost 5 bases and 6 bases, in that order; junction bases with no gene match: 1. CDR3 coding DNA: TGTGCCAGCAGCAGGGACAGGGGCGAGCAGTACTTC. It translates to CASSRDRGEQYF. Full variable domain (outside the CDR3, taken from reference TRBV7-2 and TRBJ2-7): GAGVSQSPSNKVTEKGKDVELRCDPISGHTALYWYRQSLGQGLEFLIYFQGNSAPDKSGLPSDRFSAERTGGSVSTLTIQRTQQEDSAVYLCASSRDRGEQYFGPGTRLTVT.

The rearrangement uses TRBV5-4 and TRBJ2-3; TRBD1 is a possible D gene (5 bases). Trimming left V 4 bases short and J 4 bases short, with 7 bases between. The germline V gene has CDR1 SGHNT and CDR2 YYREEE (reference sequence). The CDR3 covers 12 residues. DNA of the CDR3: TGTGCCAGCAGCCCCAGGGCAGATACGCAGTATTTT. This gives the protein CASSPRADTQYF.

This chain connects TRBV14 to TRBJ2-7; TRBD1 is a possible D gene (6 bases). Trimming stripped 5 bases from V and 0 bases from J, with 17 bases between. Germline V gene sequence: CDR1 SGHDN, CDR2 FVKESK. The CDR3 has 16 residues. The CDR3 sequence is CASSIYGRDNSYEQYV. CDR3 nucleotides: TGTGCCAGCAGCATATACGGCCGGGACAACTCCTACGAGCAGTACGTC.

The V gene is TRBV28, the J gene TRBJ1-1, with 7 bases aligning to TRBD1. The J segment lost 4 bases and the V segment lost 5 bases, leaving 1 base of the junction unmatched. Germline-derived CDR1 and CDR2 are MDHEN and SYDVKM. The CDR3 extends over 12 amino acids. The CDR3 is CASSAGGTEAFF. CDR3 coding DNA: TGTGCCAGCAGTGCAGGGGGCACTGAAGCTTTCTTT.

The chain uses TRBV18 and TRBJ1-4, with a tentative D call TRBD1 (5 bases). Between the trimmed V and J ends, which lost 3 bases and 3 bases, there was a span of 14 bases. The CDR3 consists of 16 residues. Germline CDR1 KGHSH, CDR2 LQKENI. The CDR3 nucleotides are TGTGCCAGCTCACCCCAAAGGGACTCCTCTAATGAAAAACTGTTTTTT. Amino acid sequence: CASSPQRDSSNEKLFF. Together with reference TRBV18 and TRBJ1-4, the CDR3 gives the full variable domain: NAGVMQNPRHLVRRRGQEARLRCSPMKGHSHVYWYRQLPEEGLKFMVYLQKENIIDESGMPKERFSAEFPKEGPSILRIQQVVRGDSAAYFCASSPQRDSSNEKLFFGSGTQLSVL.

V usage is TRBV27 and J usage is TRBJ1-1; D is undetermined. V shed 8 bases and J shed 0 bases, with 13 bases lying between them. Looked up from germline, CDR1 is MNHEY and CDR2 is SMNVEV (reference sequence). This CDR3 spans 14 amino acids. The CDR3 bases are TGTGCCAGCTCTCTGCAGGTGATGAACACTGAAGCTTTCTTT. Translated: CASSLQVMNTEAFF.

J is TRBJ1-5 and V is TRBV10-2; 8 positions agree with TRBD1. With 2 bases clipped from V and 7 bases from J, the junction kept 4 bases outside the gene matches. This CDR3 is 14 amino acids long. Germline-derived CDR1 and CDR2 are WSHSY and SAAADI. The CDR3 DNA sequence: TGCGCCAGCAGTGAGCCGGGACAGGTCCAGCCCCAGCATTTT. Translating it yields CASSEPGQVQPQHF.